This T cell receptor (beta chain) was retrieved from a study of Graves' ophthalmopathy and Graves' hyperthyroidism. RNA transcripts yielded amplified TCR beta CDR3 regions. An opening RT-PCR round employed HTBI primers and preceded a second-round multiplex PCR. In TCRdb, the multiplex PCR reads were re-called with MiXCR into one record per CDR3 protein. Of roughly 420,000 distinct CDR3 sequences listed, around 20% are singletons. Other autoimmune diseases, uncontrolled infections, pregnancy and lactation each led to patient exclusion. Overall study results and limits: The blood repertoire also included most expanded thyroid clonotypes above 0.001 frequency.

There are many counts of this clonotype. Its antigen is unidentified. V was clipped by 4 bases and J by 5 bases, with 14 bases between them. Germline V gene lookup returns CDR1 MDHEN and CDR2 SYDVKM. The CDR3 sequence is 14 residues long. This sequence was found in a woman under 30 with stable Graves' hyperthyroidism. The chain recombines TRBV28 with TRBJ2-5; the D gene could be TRBD1 or TRBD2 (6 bases each). Sample: peripheral blood. The CDR3 region has the DNA TGTGCCAGCAGTTCCACAGGGAGGAAGGAGACCCAGTACTTC. It encodes CASSSTGRKETQYF.